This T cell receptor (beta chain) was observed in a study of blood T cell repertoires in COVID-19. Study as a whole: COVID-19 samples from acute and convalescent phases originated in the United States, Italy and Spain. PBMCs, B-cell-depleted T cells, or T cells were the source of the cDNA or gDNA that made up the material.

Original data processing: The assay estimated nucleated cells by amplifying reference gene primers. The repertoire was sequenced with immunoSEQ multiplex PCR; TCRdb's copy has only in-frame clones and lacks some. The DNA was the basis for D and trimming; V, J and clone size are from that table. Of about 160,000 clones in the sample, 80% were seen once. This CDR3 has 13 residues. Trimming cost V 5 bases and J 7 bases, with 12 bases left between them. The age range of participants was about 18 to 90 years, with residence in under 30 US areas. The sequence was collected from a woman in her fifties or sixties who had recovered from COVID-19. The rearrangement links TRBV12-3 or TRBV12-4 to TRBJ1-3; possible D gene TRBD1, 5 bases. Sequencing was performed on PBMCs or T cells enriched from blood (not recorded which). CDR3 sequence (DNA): TGTGCCAGCAGTCCAGGGCGGGGGAACACCATATATTTT. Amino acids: CASSPGRGNTIYF.